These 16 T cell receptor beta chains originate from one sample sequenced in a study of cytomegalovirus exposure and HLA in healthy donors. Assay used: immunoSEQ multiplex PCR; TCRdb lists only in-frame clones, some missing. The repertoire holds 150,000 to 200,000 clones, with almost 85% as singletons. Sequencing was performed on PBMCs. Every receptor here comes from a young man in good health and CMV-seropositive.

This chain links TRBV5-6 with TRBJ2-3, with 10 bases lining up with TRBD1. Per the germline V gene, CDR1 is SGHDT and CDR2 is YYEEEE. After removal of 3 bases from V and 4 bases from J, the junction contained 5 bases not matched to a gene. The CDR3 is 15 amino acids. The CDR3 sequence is CASSSGQGFPDTQYF. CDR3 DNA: TGTGCCAGCAGCTCGGGACAGGGGTTTCCAGATACGCAGTATTTT. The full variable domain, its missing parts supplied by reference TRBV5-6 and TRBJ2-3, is DAGVTQSPTHLIKTRGQQVTLRCSPKSGHDTVSWYQQALGQGPQFIFQYYEEEERQRGNFPDRFSGHQFPNYSSELNVNALLLGDSALYLCASSSGQGFPDTQYFGPGTRLTVL.

The CDR3 is CASSFPPDRSSYEQYF. CDR3 bases: TGTGCCAGCAGTTTTCCCCCGGACAGAAGCTCCTACGAGCAGTACTTC. The rearrangement links TRBV28 to TRBJ2-7; D may be TRBD1 (6 bases). CDR1 and CDR2 (germline): MDHEN, SYDVKM. The V and J ends lost 3 bases and 0 bases respectively, with 15 bases between them. The CDR3 length is 16 residues.

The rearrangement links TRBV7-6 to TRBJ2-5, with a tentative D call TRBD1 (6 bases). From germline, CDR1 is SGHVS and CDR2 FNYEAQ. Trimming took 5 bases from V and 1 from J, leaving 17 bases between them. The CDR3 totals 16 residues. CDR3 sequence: CASSANLRGSQETQYF. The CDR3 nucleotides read TGTGCCAGCAGCGCGAACCTAAGGGGGTCCCAAGAGACCCAGTACTTC.

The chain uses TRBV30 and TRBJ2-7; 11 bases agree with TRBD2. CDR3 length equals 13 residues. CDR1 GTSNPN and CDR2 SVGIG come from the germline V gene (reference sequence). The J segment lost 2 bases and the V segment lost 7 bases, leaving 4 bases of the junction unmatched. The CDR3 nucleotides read TGTGCCTTCGGACTAGCGGGCACCTACGAGCAGTACTTC. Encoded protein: CAFGLAGTYEQYF.

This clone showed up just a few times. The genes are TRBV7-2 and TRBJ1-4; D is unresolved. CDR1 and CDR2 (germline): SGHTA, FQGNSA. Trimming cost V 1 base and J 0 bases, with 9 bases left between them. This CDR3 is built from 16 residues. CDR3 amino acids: CASSLGSLATNEKLFF. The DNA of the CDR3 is TGTGCCAGCAGCTTAGGTTCTCTTGCAACTAATGAAAAACTGTTTTTT.

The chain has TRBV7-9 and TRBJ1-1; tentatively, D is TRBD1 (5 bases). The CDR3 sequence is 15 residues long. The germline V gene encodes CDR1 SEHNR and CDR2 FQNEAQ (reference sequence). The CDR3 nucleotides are TGTGCTGTCGGGGGTCGACGCTCCATGAACACTGAAGCTTTCTTT. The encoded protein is CAVGGRRSMNTEAFF.

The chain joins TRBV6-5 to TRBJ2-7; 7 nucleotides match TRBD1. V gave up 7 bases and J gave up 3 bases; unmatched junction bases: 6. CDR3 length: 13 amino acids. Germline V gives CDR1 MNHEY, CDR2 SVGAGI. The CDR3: CASKGTENYEQYF. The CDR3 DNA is TGTGCCAGCAAGGGGACAGAAAACTACGAGCAGTACTTC.

DNA for the CDR3: TGTGCCAGCAGCCCACCACGAGGCGAGGGGAACACTGAAGCTTTCTTT. Protein sequence: CASSPPRGEGNTEAFF. The chain recombines TRBV7-2 with TRBJ1-1, with unresolved D. From germline, CDR1 is SGHTA and CDR2 FQGNSA. Between the trimmed V and J ends, which lost 5 bases and 1 base, there was a span of 17 bases. CDR3 length equals 16 residues. The full variable domain, in which reference TRBV7-2 and TRBJ1-1 provide the parts outside the CDR3, is GAGVSQSPSNKVTEKGKDVELRCDPISGHTALYWYRQSLGQGLEFLIYFQGNSAPDKSGLPSDRFSAERTGGSVSTLTIQRTQQEDSAVYLCASSPPRGEGNTEAFFGQGTRLTVV.

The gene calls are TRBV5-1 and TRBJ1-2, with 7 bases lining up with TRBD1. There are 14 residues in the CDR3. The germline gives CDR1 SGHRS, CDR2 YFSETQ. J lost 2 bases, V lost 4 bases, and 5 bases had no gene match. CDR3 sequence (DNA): TGCGCCAGCAGCCCCGAGGGACAGAACTATGGCTACACCTTC. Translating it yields CASSPEGQNYGYTF.

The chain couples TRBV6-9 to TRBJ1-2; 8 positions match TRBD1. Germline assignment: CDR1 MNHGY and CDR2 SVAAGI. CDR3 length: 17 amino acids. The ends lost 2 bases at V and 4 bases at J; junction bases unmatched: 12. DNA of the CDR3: TGTGCCAGCAGTTATCAGACAGGGGCTGCTATTGCCTATGGCTACACCTTC. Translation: CASSYQTGAAIAYGYTF.

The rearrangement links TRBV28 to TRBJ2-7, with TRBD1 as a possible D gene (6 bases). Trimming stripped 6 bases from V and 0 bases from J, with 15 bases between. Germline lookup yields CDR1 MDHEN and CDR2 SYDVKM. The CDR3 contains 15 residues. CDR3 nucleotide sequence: TGTGCCAGCAGCCTCAGGGGTTTCGGCTCCTACGAGCAGTACTTC. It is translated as CASSLRGFGSYEQYF.

CDR3: CASTHNQGPEAFF. Written as DNA, the CDR3 is TGTGCCAGCACCCACAACCAGGGCCCTGAAGCTTTCTTT. The V call is TRBV6-1, the J call TRBJ1-1; tentatively, D is TRBD1 (5 bases). The CDR3 is made up of 13 amino acids. The germline V gene has CDR1 MNHNS and CDR2 SASEGT. V lost 7 bases and J lost 6, with 15 bases in between.

The CDR3 loop is CASSENTGYGYTF. The DNA of the CDR3 is TGTGCCAGCAGCGAAAATACGGGCTATGGCTACACCTTC. The chain links TRBV7-9 to TRBJ1-2, with no clear D. Germline CDR1 SEHNR, CDR2 FQNEAQ (reference sequence). The CDR3 contains 13 residues. V was pared by 5 bases and J by 4 bases, with 11 bases between.

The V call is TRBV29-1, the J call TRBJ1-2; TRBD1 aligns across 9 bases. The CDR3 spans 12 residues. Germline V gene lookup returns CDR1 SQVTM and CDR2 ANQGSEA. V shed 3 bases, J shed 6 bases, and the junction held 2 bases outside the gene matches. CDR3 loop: CSVDGQGHGYTF. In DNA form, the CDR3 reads TGCAGCGTTGACGGACAGGGGCATGGCTACACCTTC.

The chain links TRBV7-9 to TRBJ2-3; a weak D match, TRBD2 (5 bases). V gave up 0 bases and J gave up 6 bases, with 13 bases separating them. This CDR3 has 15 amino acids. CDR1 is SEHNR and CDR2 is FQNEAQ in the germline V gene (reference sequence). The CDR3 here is CASSLASGGRDTQYF. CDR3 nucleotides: TGTGCCAGCAGCTTAGCAAGCGGAGGAAGGGATACGCAGTATTTT.

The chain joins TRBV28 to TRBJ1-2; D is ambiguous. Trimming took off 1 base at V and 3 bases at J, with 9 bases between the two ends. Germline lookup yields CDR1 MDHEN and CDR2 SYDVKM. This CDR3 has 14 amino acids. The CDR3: CASSLYEGYYGYTF. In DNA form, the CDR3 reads TGTGCCAGCAGTTTATATGAGGGCTACTATGGCTACACCTTC.